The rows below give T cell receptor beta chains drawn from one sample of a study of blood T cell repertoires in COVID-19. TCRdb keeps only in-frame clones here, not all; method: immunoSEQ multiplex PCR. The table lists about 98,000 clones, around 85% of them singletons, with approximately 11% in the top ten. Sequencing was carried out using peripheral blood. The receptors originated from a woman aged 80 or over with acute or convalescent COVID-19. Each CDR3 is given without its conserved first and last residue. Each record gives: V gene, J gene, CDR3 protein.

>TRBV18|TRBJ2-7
ASSSGTTSYEQY
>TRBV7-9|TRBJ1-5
ASSSRQGNSNQPQH
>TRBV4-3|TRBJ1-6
ASSQDFDRVNSPLH
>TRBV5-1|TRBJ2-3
ASSPTMRADTQY
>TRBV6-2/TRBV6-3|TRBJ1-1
ASSYSTANTEAF
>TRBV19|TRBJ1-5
ASSPRGNSNQPQH
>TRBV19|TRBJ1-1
ASSPRTGMNTEAF
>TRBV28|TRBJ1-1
ASSLSRNTEAF
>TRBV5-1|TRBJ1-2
ASSPVGGSYGYT
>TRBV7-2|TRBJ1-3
ASSQTWGPGNTIY